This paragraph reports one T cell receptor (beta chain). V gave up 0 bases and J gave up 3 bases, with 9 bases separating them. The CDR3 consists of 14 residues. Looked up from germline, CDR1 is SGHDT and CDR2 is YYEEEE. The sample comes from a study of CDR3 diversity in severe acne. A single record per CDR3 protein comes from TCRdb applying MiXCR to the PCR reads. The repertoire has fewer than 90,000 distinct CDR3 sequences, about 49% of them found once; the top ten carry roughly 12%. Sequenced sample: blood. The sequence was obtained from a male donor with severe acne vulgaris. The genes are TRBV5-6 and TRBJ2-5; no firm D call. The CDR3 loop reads CASSLASGEETQYF. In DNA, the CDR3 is TGTGCCAGCAGCTTGGCCTCTGGGGAAGAGACCCAGTACTTC.